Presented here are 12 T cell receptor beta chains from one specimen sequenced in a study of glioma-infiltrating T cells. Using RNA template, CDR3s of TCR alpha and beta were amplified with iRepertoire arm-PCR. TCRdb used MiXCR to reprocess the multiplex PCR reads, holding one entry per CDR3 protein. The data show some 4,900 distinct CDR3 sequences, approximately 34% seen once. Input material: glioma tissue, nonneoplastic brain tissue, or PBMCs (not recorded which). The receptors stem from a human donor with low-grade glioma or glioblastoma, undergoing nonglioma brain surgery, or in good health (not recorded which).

CDR3 region: CAWSRRVNTEAFF. Here the CDR3 DNA reads TGTGCCTGGAGTAGAAGGGTGAACACTGAAGCTTTCTTT. The J gene is TRBJ1-1, the V gene TRBV30, with D unclear. There are 13 residues in the CDR3. Between the trimmed V and J ends, which lost 2 bases and 0 bases, there was a span of 7 bases. In germline, CDR1 is GTSNPN, CDR2 SVGIG (reference sequence).

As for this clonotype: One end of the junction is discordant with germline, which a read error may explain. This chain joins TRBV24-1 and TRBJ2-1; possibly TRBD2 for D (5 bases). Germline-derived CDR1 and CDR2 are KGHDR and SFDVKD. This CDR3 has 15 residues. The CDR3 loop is CATSDSTGIGDEQLF. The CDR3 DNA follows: TGTGCCACCAGTGATTCTACGGGGATAGGCGATGAGCAGCTCTTC.

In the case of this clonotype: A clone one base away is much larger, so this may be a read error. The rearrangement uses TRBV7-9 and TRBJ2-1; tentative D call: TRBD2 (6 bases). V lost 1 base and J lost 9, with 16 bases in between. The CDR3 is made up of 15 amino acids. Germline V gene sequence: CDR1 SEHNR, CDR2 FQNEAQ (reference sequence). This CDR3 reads CASSLVVVGGGEQFF. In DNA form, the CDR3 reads TGTGCCAGCAGCTTAGTGGTGGTCGGGGGTGGTGAGCAGTTCTTC.

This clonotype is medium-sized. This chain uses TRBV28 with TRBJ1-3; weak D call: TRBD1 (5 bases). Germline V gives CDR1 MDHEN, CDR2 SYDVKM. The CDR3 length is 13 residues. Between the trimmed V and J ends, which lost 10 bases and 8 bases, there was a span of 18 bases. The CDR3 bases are TGTGCCACCAAGTCCGAAGGGGTTTACACCATATATTTT. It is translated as CATKSEGVYTIYF.

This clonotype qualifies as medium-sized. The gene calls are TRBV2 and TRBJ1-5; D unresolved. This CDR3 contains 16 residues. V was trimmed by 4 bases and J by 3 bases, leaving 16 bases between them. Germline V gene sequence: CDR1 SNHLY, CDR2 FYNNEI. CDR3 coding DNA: TGTGCCAGCAGTGTGGAGAGAAGTAGCCTCAATCAGCCCCAGCATTTT. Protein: CASSVERSSLNQPQHF.

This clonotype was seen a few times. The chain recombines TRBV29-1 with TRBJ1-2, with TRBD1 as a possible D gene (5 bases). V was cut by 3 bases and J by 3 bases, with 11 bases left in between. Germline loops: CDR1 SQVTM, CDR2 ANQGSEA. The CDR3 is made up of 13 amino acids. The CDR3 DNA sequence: TGCAGCGTTGAGGGGGAGGTGGACTATGGCTACACCTTC. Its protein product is CSVEGEVDYGYTF.

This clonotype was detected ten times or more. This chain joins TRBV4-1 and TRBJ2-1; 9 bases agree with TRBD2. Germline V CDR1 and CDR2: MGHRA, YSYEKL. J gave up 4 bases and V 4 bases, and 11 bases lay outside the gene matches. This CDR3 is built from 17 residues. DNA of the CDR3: TGCGCCAGCAGCCCCCGTCCGGCGGGGGGGCCTTACAATGAGCAGTTCTTC. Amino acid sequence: CASSPRPAGGPYNEQFF.

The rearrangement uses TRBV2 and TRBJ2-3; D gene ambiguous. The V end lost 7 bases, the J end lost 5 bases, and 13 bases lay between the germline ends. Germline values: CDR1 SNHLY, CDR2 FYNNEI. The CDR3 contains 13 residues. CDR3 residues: CASNLRRQDTQYF. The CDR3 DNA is TGTGCCAGCAACTTGAGACGGCAAGATACGCAGTATTTT. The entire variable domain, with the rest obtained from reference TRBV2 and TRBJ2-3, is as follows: EPEVTQTPSHQVTQMGQEVILRCVPISNHLYFYWYRQILGQKVEFLVSFYNNEISEKSEIFDDQFSVERPDGSNFTLKIRSTKLEDSAMYFCASNLRRQDTQYFGPGTRLTVL.

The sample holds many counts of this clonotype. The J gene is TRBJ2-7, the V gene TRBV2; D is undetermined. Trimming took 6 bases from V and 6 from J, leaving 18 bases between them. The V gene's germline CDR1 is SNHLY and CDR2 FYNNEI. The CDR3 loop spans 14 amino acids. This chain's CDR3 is CASSDLVGDSEQYF. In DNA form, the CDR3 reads TGTGCCAGCAGCGATTTGGTGGGCGATTCCGAGCAGTACTTC.

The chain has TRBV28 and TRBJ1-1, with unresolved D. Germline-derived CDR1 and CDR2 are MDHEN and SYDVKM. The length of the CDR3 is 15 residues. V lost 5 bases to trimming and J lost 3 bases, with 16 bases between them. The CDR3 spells CASSIFLPWDTEAFF. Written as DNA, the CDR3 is TGTGCCAGCAGTATATTTTTGCCCTGGGACACTGAAGCTTTCTTT.

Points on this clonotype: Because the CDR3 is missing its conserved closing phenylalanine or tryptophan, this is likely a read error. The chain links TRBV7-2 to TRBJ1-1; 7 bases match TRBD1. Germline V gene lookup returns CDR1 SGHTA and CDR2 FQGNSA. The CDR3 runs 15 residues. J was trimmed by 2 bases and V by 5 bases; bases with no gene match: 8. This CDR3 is CASSLTGTDNTEAFL. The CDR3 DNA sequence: TGTGCCAGCAGCCTTACCGGGACAGATAACACTGAAGCTTTCCTT.

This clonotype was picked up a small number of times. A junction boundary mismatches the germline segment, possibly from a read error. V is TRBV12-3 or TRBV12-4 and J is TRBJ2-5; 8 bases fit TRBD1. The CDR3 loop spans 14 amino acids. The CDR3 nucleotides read TGTGCCAGCAGCAGGACAGGGACGGGGAAGACCCGGTACTTC. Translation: CASSRTGTGKTRYF.